This is a list of T cell receptor beta chains from one sample in a study of T cell changes during pregnancy in multiple sclerosis. TCRdb's table, derived via immunoSEQ multiplex PCR, lists solely in-frame clones and lacks some. The sample yields tens of thousands of clones, about 94% seen once. The source was CD8+ T cells from peripheral blood mononuclear cells, collected after pregnancy. The receptor source for this set is a female donor with multiple sclerosis, enrolled in a pregnancy study. Both conserved end residues are trimmed from each CDR3.

J gene: TRBJ2-1
CDR3 length: 14
V gene: TRBV13
CDR3 protein: ASSSRAGGIYNEQF

J gene: TRBJ2-2
CDR3 length: 14
V gene: TRBV18
CDR3 protein: ASSPVGQINTGELF

J gene: TRBJ2-7
CDR3 length: 14
V gene: TRBV4-2
CDR3 protein: ASSQPRTSGAYEQY

J gene: TRBJ1-2
CDR3 length: 12
V gene: TRBV7-9
CDR3 protein: ASSSIAGRSGYT

J gene: TRBJ2-7
CDR3 length: 12
V gene: TRBV7-8
CDR3 protein: ASLPDRASYEQY

J gene: TRBJ2-5
CDR3 length: 12
V gene: TRBV7-9
CDR3 protein: ASRPSGYWETQY

J gene: TRBJ1-2
CDR3 length: 13
V gene: TRBV4-1
CDR3 protein: ASSQVGGGLYGYT

J gene: TRBJ1-2
CDR3 length: 13
V gene: TRBV9
CDR3 protein: ASSVERGPNYGYT

J gene: TRBJ1-1
CDR3 length: 14
V gene: TRBV5-4
CDR3 protein: ASSQDFSGGNTEAF

J gene: TRBJ2-1
CDR3 length: 12
V gene: TRBV7-7
CDR3 protein: ASSSRDRVNEQF

J gene: TRBJ2-5
CDR3 length: 14
V gene: TRBV6-5
CDR3 protein: ASSYSGGQGQETQY

J gene: TRBJ1-1
CDR3 length: 11
V gene: TRBV13
CDR3 protein: ASSQSRDREAF

J gene: TRBJ1-1
CDR3 length: 13
V gene: TRBV4-1
CDR3 protein: ASSQDRGWVTEAF

J gene: TRBJ1-1
CDR3 length: 13
V gene: TRBV6-5
CDR3 protein: ASSWTQGLNTEAF

J gene: TRBJ2-4
CDR3 length: 14
V gene: TRBV12-1
CDR3 protein: AITPASGGPKNIQY

J gene: TRBJ2-2
CDR3 length: 14
V gene: TRBV7-6
CDR3 protein: ASSLAGVRNTGELF

J gene: TRBJ2-2
CDR3 length: 13
V gene: TRBV29-1
CDR3 protein: SVARGNPNTGELF

J gene: TRBJ2-6
CDR3 length: 16
V gene: TRBV19
CDR3 protein: ASSARQGLVSGANVLT

J gene: TRBJ2-3
CDR3 length: 15
V gene: TRBV7-9
CDR3 protein: ASSLAGRGAETDTQY

J gene: TRBJ1-2
CDR3 length: 10
V gene: TRBV5-1
CDR3 protein: ASSLHRDGYT

J gene: TRBJ2-7
CDR3 length: 14
V gene: TRBV11-2
CDR3 protein: ASSSSSRDRGDEQY

J gene: TRBJ2-1
CDR3 length: 16
V gene: TRBV11-2
CDR3 protein: ASSLVLSGLVGSNEQF

J gene: TRBJ2-1
CDR3 length: 10
V gene: TRBV2
CDR3 protein: ASSGADNEQF

J gene: TRBJ2-7
CDR3 length: 12
V gene: TRBV27
CDR3 protein: ASSLSAGFYEQY

J gene: TRBJ2-7
CDR3 length: 12
V gene: TRBV7-9
CDR3 protein: ASIPRSGGYEQY

J gene: TRBJ2-1
CDR3 length: 10
V gene: TRBV7-3
CDR3 protein: ASSSAYNEQF